This TCR beta chain was found in a study of T cells in localized non-small cell lung cancer (dated by TCRdb to 2018 to 2021). Study-level background: The study analyzed T cell repertoires of under 250 early-stage NSCLC patients, comparing tumors and uninvolved tumor-adjacent lungs. Of the NSCLC patients, 129 were male and about a hundred were female, and the mean age was around 66 years. The cohort was made up of around 240 treatment-naive NSCLC patients whose localized lung tumors had been resected.

What the study reported, not specific to this receptor: Because multi-region tumor sequencing was not done, intratumor heterogeneity could not be ruled out. The highest T cell clonality was observed in uninvolved tumor-adjacent lung, where clonality exceeded that of tumor, suggesting that antigenic responses were more focused in uninvolved tumor-adjacent lung. Because of the exploratory design, TCR variables were selected using unadjusted p-values without false-discovery rate correction. A median of about 53 of the top 100 tumor clones were detected in paired uninvolved adjacent lung, and around 30 of these tumor clones were also found among the top 100 clones of the paired uninvolved adjacent lung. Higher T cell density in blood was associated with longer overall survival, whereas higher clonality in adjacent lung was associated with shorter survival.

TCR beta CDR3 regions were sequenced from DNA using the immunoSEQ Assay. Processing in the source paper ran as follows. To compute T cell density, TCR beta template counts were normalized to usable DNA, which was estimated by amplifying housekeeping genes. The preseqR package was used to estimate richness by extrapolating to 400,000 templates for PBMC samples and to 120,000 templates for tissue samples. Clonality was defined by subtracting Pielou's evenness from one. Tissue-enriched TCRs were identified through differential abundance testing performed on productive amino-acid clonotypes, with a minimum total count of 5 and an alpha of 0.1. The Jaccard Index and the Morisita Overlap Index were used to measure repertoire overlap between compartments. TCR beta CDR3s were clustered by GLIPH together with public tetramer-defined viral CDR3s, and at least three viral sequences plus V-gene enrichment were required for viral motifs. TCRdb carries this immuneACCESS record with in-frame sequences only. Its versions omit some clonotypes, under half of them owing to an unresolved V gene in the studies checked, with the rest unexplained. V, J and clone size are taken as reported in that table, and D and trimming were inferred from the DNA itself. This sample holds 13,000 or so clones; around four fifths were observed only once. Under 30% of the sample is held by the ten biggest clonotypes.

At diagnosis, peripheral blood, uninvolved tumor-adjacent lung and tumor were collected and were preserved as a mix of fresh-frozen and FFPE material. Blood samples were analyzed as peripheral blood mononuclear cells for TCR repertoire profiling. Deletion took 6 bases off V and 6 bases off J, with a span of 18 bases between the germline ends. The germline V gene specifies MDHEN as CDR1 and SYDVKM as CDR2. The CDR3 numbers 15 residues from cysteine through phenylalanine. Just CDR3 DNA is preserved here, 45 bases in frame from base 1. To note about this clone: Its antigen target is currently unknown. One base away there is no much larger clone; base qualities are not given.

The source material was peripheral blood, sampled before any cancer treatment. The sequence was obtained from a male donor aged 60 or older with stage I squamous cell lung carcinoma. The V gene is TRBV28 and the J gene is TRBJ2-1; the D gene is perhaps TRBD2, on 5 matching bases. The DNA sequence follows: TGTGCCAGCAGACCCCCGAGGGCTGGAGGCAATGAGCAGTTCTTC. Translated, this is CASRPPRAGGNEQFF.